This T cell receptor beta chain was recovered during a study of OX40 agonist ivuxolimab in advanced cancers. On the study more broadly: Enrolled patients in dose escalation had cancers that were hepatocellular carcinoma, melanoma, renal cell or head and neck cancer.

Comments on this clone: Its target is not known.

The study, taken as a whole, reports: Average numbers of expanded clones were greater in CD8+ T cells than in CD4+.

Patients with a history of autoimmune disease or on systemic immunosuppression were excluded. Assay: immunoSEQ multiplex PCR; the TCRdb copy retains only in-frame clones and omits some. The sample holds about 73,000 clones, 70% to 90% seen once. CDR1 is SGHNT, CDR2 YYREEE, per germline (reference sequence). This CDR3 region has 16 residues. The ends were cut back, 1 base at V and 0 bases at J, with 10 bases in the middle. The V and J genes are TRBV5-4 and TRBJ2-2, with D tentatively TRBD1 or TRBD2 (5 bases each). Source: CD4+ or CD8+ T cells sorted from blood, taken in a trial of the OX40 agonist ivuxolimab. The TCR sequence derives from an adult with an advanced solid tumor such as melanoma, head and neck, liver or kidney cancer. CDR3 coding DNA: TGTGCCAGCAGCTTGTATCGGGGCACGAACACCGGGGAGCTGTTTTTT. Amino acids: CASSLYRGTNTGELFF.